This record covers a single T cell receptor (beta chain). Antigen specificity is unknown. CD8 cells regarded as naive lacked CD45RO, were positively chosen for CCR7, and omitted terminally differentiated effector memory CD45RA+ cells. Profiled with immunoSEQ multiplex PCR; TCRdb holds only in-frame clones, not every one. This table holds around 2,000,000 clones, about 92% found once. The data are from a study of shared clonotypes between healthy human individuals. Between the trimmed V and J ends, which lost 5 bases and 4 bases, there was a span of 23 bases. Germline V gene sequence: CDR1 SGHTA, CDR2 FQGNSA. The CDR3 has 17 residues. General study findings and limits: Genetic and exposure-history diversity was limited by the few donors.

V usage is TRBV7-2 and J usage is TRBJ1-2; weak D call: TRBD1 (6 bases). The sequencing input was naive CD8+ T cells from PBMCs. This TCR derives from a man aged 18-30 years in good health. Some clones in this sample may be carry-over from other donors' samples. The CDR3 protein is CASSPGGGGPPTYGYTF. In DNA form, the CDR3 reads TGTGCCAGCAGCCCTGGGGGGGGCGGCCCCCCTACCTATGGCTACACCTTC.